This T cell receptor (beta chain) appears in the sequencing data of a study of cytomegalovirus exposure and HLA in healthy donors. Regarding the study as a whole: TRBV6-2, TRBV6-3 and some other V segments were unresolvable in 87-base-pair reads. Follow-up analysis later connected one missense variant in DCLRE1C with trimming of TCR beta V- and J-genes.

PCR used 60 Vbeta primers and 13 Jbeta primers. The data were produced by immunoSEQ multiplex PCR, yet TCRdb's version contains in-frame clones alone and is incomplete. The profile shows some 120,000 clones, around 64% of them singletons. The ends were cut back, 1 base at V and 0 bases at J, with 10 bases in the middle. This CDR3 is 16 amino acids long. Looked up from germline, CDR1 is MNHEY and CDR2 is SMNVEV (reference sequence). This clone was observed a handful of times. The antigen remains undetermined. V and J are TRBV27 and TRBJ2-1; D might be TRBD2 (7 bases). This TCR was recovered from a man aged 30-40 years in good health and CMV-seropositive. What was sequenced was PBMCs. CDR3 in amino acids: CASSLFAGASYNEQFF. The CDR3 DNA sequence: TGTGCCAGCAGTTTATTCGCGGGGGCCTCCTACAATGAGCAGTTCTTC.